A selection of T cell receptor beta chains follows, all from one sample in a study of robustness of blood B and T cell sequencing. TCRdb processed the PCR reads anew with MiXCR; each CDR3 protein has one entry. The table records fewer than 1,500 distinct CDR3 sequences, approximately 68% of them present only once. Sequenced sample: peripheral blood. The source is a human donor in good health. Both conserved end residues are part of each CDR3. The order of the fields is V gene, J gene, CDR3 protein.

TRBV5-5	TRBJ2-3	CASSLGVSTDTQYF
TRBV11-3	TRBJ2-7	CASSLTWTSGNSYEQYF
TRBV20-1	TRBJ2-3	CSARDLALRGQGGTDTQYF
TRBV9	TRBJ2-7	CASSVSAGTGYEQYF
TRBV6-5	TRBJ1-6	CASSSSGDGISPLHF
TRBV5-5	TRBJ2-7	CASSRGGFAYEQYF
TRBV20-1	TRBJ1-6	CSARGSAINSPLHF
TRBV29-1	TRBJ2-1	CSVVFRGLYNEQFF
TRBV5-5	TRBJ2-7	CASSLMQDLSYEQYF
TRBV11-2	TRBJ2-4	CASSVTSGGAGKNIQYF
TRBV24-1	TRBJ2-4	CATSDSGALAKNIQYF
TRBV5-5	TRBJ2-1	CASSLDSYNEQFF
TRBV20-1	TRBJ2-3	CSARGQGGSTDTQYF
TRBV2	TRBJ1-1	CASSEQLTTEAFF
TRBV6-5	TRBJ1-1	CASSYATGGTEAFF
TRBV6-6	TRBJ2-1	CASSYSTVNEQFF
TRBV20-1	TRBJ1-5	CSARDYSNQPQHF
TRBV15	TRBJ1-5	CATSSVTPGGRLVRPQHF
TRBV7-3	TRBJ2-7	CASSKGGGGSYEQYF
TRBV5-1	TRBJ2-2	CASSLGTNTGELFF
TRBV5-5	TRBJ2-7	CASSPGTGGNGYEQYF
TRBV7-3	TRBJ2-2	CASSLPGLAGGNTGELFF